Presented here are 32 T cell receptor beta chains from one specimen sequenced in a study of shared clonotypes between healthy human individuals. Generated by immunoSEQ multiplex PCR, the TCRdb table keeps only in-frame clones and is missing some. The table shows some 1.4 million clones, with more than 95% occurring only once. Input material: naive CD4+ T cells sorted from blood. Subset defined: CD45RA+ positively selected. These receptors originate from a man aged 25 to 40 in good health.

This chain uses TRBV7-2 with TRBJ2-7, with 7 positions matching TRBD1. V was clipped by 1 base and J by 4 bases; unmatched bases: 7. Germline V gene lookup returns CDR1 SGHTA and CDR2 FQGNSA. The CDR3 consists of 15 residues. The CDR3, as DNA: TGTGCCAGCAGCTTAGAGCGGACAGGTGTATACGAGCAGTACTTC. Translation: CASSLERTGVYEQYF. Full variable domain (rest looked up from reference TRBV7-2 and TRBJ2-7): GAGVSQSPSNKVTEKGKDVELRCDPISGHTALYWYRQSLGQGLEFLIYFQGNSAPDKSGLPSDRFSAERTGGSVSTLTIQRTQQEDSAVYLCASSLERTGVYEQYFGPGTRLTVT.

V usage is TRBV14 and J usage is TRBJ2-2, with D possibly being TRBD1 or TRBD2 (5 bases each). CDR1 SGHDN and CDR2 FVKESK come from the germline V gene. The CDR3 runs to 16 residues. V gave up 6 bases and J gave up 0 bases, with 14 bases separating them. CDR3 coding DNA: TGTGCCAGCAGACCGTCGGGGACGGCGAACACCGGGGAGCTGTTTTTT. It is translated as CASRPSGTANTGELFF.

The chain uses TRBV19 and TRBJ1-2; tentatively, D is TRBD1 (6 bases). The germline V and J ends were trimmed by 3 bases and 2 bases, with 13 bases remaining between them. The CDR3 totals 15 residues. Germline CDR1 reads LNHDA; CDR2 reads SQIVND (reference sequence). Written as DNA, the CDR3 is TGTGCCAGTAGTATTCCAGGGGCCAAAAACTATGGCTACACCTTC. This codes for CASSIPGAKNYGYTF.

The V gene is TRBV5-6, the J gene TRBJ1-3; no definite D call. V lost 2 bases and J 3 bases, leaving 9 bases between the germline ends. Germline CDR1 and CDR2: SGHDT and YYEEEE. The CDR3 spans 14 residues. The CDR3 loop is CASSLNRGGNTIYF. The CDR3 coding sequence is TGTGCCAGCAGCTTAAACAGAGGTGGAAACACCATATATTTT.

This clone was seen once. The chain recombines TRBV19 with TRBJ1-2, with 7 bases lining up with TRBD1. The CDR3 runs 15 residues. Germline values: CDR1 LNHDA, CDR2 SQIVND (reference sequence). Unmatched junction bases numbered 11, after V lost 6 bases and J lost 4 bases. As DNA, the CDR3 is TGTGCCAGTAGCCAGACAGGGAACAAACGCTATGGCTACACCTTC. Translated: CASSQTGNKRYGYTF.

Turning to this clone: The junction shows a germline mismatch at one end, possibly a read error. The chain is built from TRBV28 and TRBJ2-3, with a tentative D call TRBD2 (7 bases). Looked up from germline, CDR1 is MDHEN and CDR2 is SYDVKM. The CDR3 is 11 amino acids. CDR3 in amino acids: CASSLRGAGDF. CDR3 in DNA: TGTGCCAGCAGTTTACGGGGGGCAGGGGATTTT.

The chain employs TRBV29-1 and TRBJ2-2, with D hard to call. Germline CDR1 reads SQVTM; CDR2 reads ANQGSEA. The germline V and J ends were trimmed by 7 bases and 4 bases, with 7 bases remaining between them. CDR3 length: 11 amino acids. CDR3: CSADGTGELFF. The CDR3, as DNA: TGCAGCGCCGACGGCACCGGGGAGCTGTTTTTT.

The chain combines TRBV19 with TRBJ2-2; 11 bases are a match to TRBD2. CDR3 size: 15 residues. J gave up 5 bases and V 5 bases, and 4 bases lay outside the gene matches. Looked up from germline, CDR1 is LNHDA and CDR2 is SQIVND (reference sequence). In nucleotides, the CDR3 is TGTGCCAGTAGTTTGGTAGCGGGAGGGACCGGGGAGCTGTTTTTT. Amino acid sequence: CASSLVAGGTGELFF.

The chain recombines TRBV6-4 with TRBJ1-2; no reliable D call. The CDR3 covers 14 residues. CDR1 MRHNA and CDR2 SNTAGT come from the germline V gene. Trimming stripped 4 bases from V and 0 bases from J, with 9 bases between. The CDR3 sequence: CASSVGGPNYGYTF. The DNA for the CDR3 is TGTGCCAGCAGTGTGGGAGGACCTAACTATGGCTACACCTTC.

This chain connects TRBV5-1 to TRBJ2-5, with 7 bases matching TRBD2. CDR1 SGHRS and CDR2 YFSETQ come from the germline V gene. The ends lost 6 bases at V and 1 base at J; junction bases unmatched: 6. This CDR3 has 14 amino acids. The CDR3 spells CASTSGGAQETQYF. The CDR3 DNA reads TGCGCCAGCACCTCGGGGGGAGCCCAAGAGACCCAGTACTTC.

CDR3 sequence reads: CASSLGRRKPFF. The CDR3 DNA reads TGTGCCAGCAGCTTAGGCCGGAGGAAGCCGTTCTTC. The chain employs TRBV7-2 and TRBJ2-1; a weak D match, TRBD2 (5 bases). CDR3 length: 12 amino acids. Looked up from germline, CDR1 is SGHTA and CDR2 is FQGNSA. Trimming cost V 1 base and J 15 bases, with 13 bases left between them.

This chain uses TRBV18 with TRBJ2-7; 12 bases agree with TRBD2. Per germline, CDR1 KGHSH and CDR2 LQKENI. Germline trimming cut 4 bases from V and 4 bases from J; bases unmatched to any gene: 8. There are 16 residues in the CDR3. The CDR3 nucleotides are TGTGCCAGCTCACGCGCCACTAGCGGGAGGATTTACGAGCAGTACTTC. Protein: CASSRATSGRIYEQYF.

The V call is TRBV5-1, the J call TRBJ2-1; D gene unclear. V lost 0 bases and J 8 bases, leaving 12 bases between the germline ends. The CDR3 has 14 residues. The germline gives CDR1 SGHRS, CDR2 YFSETQ. CDR3 in DNA: TGCGCCAGCAGCTTGGGGCTAGGCCAGGATGAGCAGTTCTTC. Its translation is CASSLGLGQDEQFF.

This sequence joins TRBV7-3 and TRBJ1-1, with 12 bases lining up with TRBD1. V lost 8 bases and J lost 7; bases outside the gene matches: 8. CDR1 is SGHTA and CDR2 is FQGTGA in the germline V gene. The CDR3 sequence is 14 residues long. Here the CDR3 DNA reads TGTGCCAGCGCCGGGGACAGGGGGCTTGGTGAAGCTTTCTTT. It specifies CASAGDRGLGEAFF.

For the CDR3, the DNA is TGTGCCAGACTCAGGCGGAGGGGAGGAGAGACCCAGTACTTC. It yields the protein CARLRRRGGETQYF. V is TRBV6-1 and J is TRBJ2-5; D may be TRBD2 (6 bases). The CDR3 loop spans 14 amino acids. With 9 bases removed from V and 4 bases from J, the gap between germline ends came to 18 bases. Per germline, CDR1 MNHNS and CDR2 SASEGT.

The chain carries TRBV4-2 and TRBJ1-2, with D unresolved. The germline CDR1 and CDR2 sequences are LGHNA and YNFKEQ. The CDR3 is made up of 15 amino acids. Trimming removed 0 bases at V and 2 bases at J, with 10 bases between. Here the CDR3 reads CASSQEARGNYGYTF. CDR3 DNA: TGTGCCAGCAGCCAAGAGGCTCGCGGCAACTATGGCTACACCTTC.

The chain is built from TRBV11-2 and TRBJ1-1; 7 positions agree with TRBD1. Per germline, CDR1 SGHAT and CDR2 FQNNGV. Trimming cost V 5 bases and J 4 bases; bases outside gene matches: 4. The CDR3 length is 13 residues. The CDR3 protein is CASSPRTGTEAFF. The CDR3 DNA is TGTGCCAGCAGCCCCCGGACAGGCACTGAAGCTTTCTTT.

A note on this clone: Germline and junction disagree at one end, which may indicate a read error. This chain links TRBV18 with TRBJ1-2; D not resolved. Germline CDR1 KGHSH, CDR2 LQKENI. The CDR3 consists of 13 residues. The CDR3 DNA sequence: TGTGCCAGCTCACCACCTCAACGTGTAAATACATACTTC. Translating it yields CASSPPQRVNTYF.

The rearrangement links TRBV28 to TRBJ2-7, with 9 bases fitting TRBD1. Trimming removed 6 bases from V and 7 bases from J; junction bases left unmatched: 16. From germline, CDR1 is MDHEN and CDR2 SYDVKM. This CDR3 comprises 16 residues. The CDR3: CASRPITGGLLGEQYF. The CDR3 region has the DNA TGTGCCAGCAGACCTATAACAGGGGGCTTATTGGGAGAGCAGTACTTC.

This chain uses TRBV6-5 with TRBJ2-7; 9 positions match TRBD2. CDR1 and CDR2 from the germline V gene are MNHEY and SVGAGI. This CDR3 spans 15 amino acids. The trim removed 5 bases at V and 4 bases at J, leaving 9 bases unmatched. CDR3 DNA sequence: TGTGCCAGCAGTCCCCGGGGAGCGGGAGGTTACGAGCAGTACTTC. Amino acids: CASSPRGAGGYEQYF.

The J gene is TRBJ2-7, the V gene TRBV6-6, with D possibly called TRBD1 or TRBD2 (5 bases each). V lost 11 bases to trimming and J lost 0 bases, with 23 bases between them. There are 16 residues in the CDR3. Germline CDR1 reads MNHNY; CDR2 reads SVGAGI (reference sequence). The CDR3 loop is CARNRNRDGDSYEQYF. CDR3 coding DNA: TGTGCCCGCAATCGGAACCGGGACGGTGACTCCTACGAGCAGTACTTC.

The rearrangement uses TRBV19 and TRBJ1-2, with a possible D match to TRBD1 (5 bases). This CDR3 spans 13 amino acids. Germline assignment: CDR1 LNHDA and CDR2 SQIVND (reference sequence). With 2 bases removed from V and 7 bases from J, the gap between germline ends came to 11 bases. DNA of the CDR3: TGTGCCAGTAGTATAAGAGGGGTCTTTGGCTACACCTTC. As protein: CASSIRGVFGYTF.

The CDR3 sequence: CASSSGTGSRDEQFF. In nucleotides, the CDR3 is TGTGCCAGCAGTTCCGGGACAGGGTCCCGGGATGAGCAGTTCTTC. This chain joins TRBV27 and TRBJ2-1; 9 bases line up with TRBD1. Germline lookup yields CDR1 MNHEY and CDR2 SMNVEV (reference sequence). Losses at the gene ends were 4 bases for V and 8 bases for J; bases not matched to a gene: 9. CDR3 length: 15 residues.

The V gene is TRBV2, the J gene TRBJ1-2; D is undetermined. V lost 8 bases, J lost 4 bases, and 11 bases lay in between. CDR3 length: 12 residues. In germline, CDR1 is SNHLY, CDR2 FYNNEI. As DNA, the CDR3 is TGTGCCAGCTCCCCACGGGCCTATGGCTACACCTTC. This codes for CASSPRAYGYTF.

V usage is TRBV9 and J usage is TRBJ2-1; 12 positions match TRBD2. The germline V gene has CDR1 SGDLS and CDR2 YYNGEE. The CDR3 consists of 17 residues. V was clipped by 0 bases and J by 9 bases; unmatched bases: 10. The DNA for the CDR3 is TGTGCCAGCAGCGTAGGGGCTAGCGGGAGGGCCACAGGTGAGCAGTTCTTC. Its translation: CASSVGASGRATGEQFF.

The sample holds a few counts of this clone. CDR3 protein: CASRQTVSGNTIYF. Written as DNA, the CDR3 is TGTGCCAGCAGACAGACTGTCTCTGGAAACACCATATATTTT. The V gene is TRBV6-5, the J gene TRBJ1-3; D is unclear. CDR1 and CDR2 (germline): MNHEY, SVGAGI. V lost 6 bases, J lost 0 bases, and 9 bases lay in between. The length of the CDR3 is 14 residues.

This clone has only one observation. The gene calls are TRBV18 and TRBJ1-3; D is uncertain. The CDR3 runs to 12 residues. V was cut by 2 bases and J by 3 bases, with 2 bases left in between. Germline V gene sequence: CDR1 KGHSH, CDR2 LQKENI. This chain's CDR3 is CASSPNGNTIYF. CDR3 bases: TGTGCCAGCTCACCAAATGGAAACACCATATATTTT.

This sequence joins TRBV5-1 and TRBJ2-1; the D is unclear. Deletions cut 0 bases from V and 0 bases from J, with 10 bases between. The CDR3 extends over 16 amino acids. CDR1 is SGHRS, CDR2 YFSETQ, per germline. CDR3 nucleotide sequence: TGCGCCAGCAGCTTGGGTGGGGTACGCTCCTACAATGAGCAGTTCTTC. Protein: CASSLGGVRSYNEQFF.

The chain combines TRBV6-1 with TRBJ2-2; no clear D gene. With 7 bases removed from V and 3 bases from J, the gap between germline ends came to 9 bases. The CDR3 length is 13 residues. The germline gives CDR1 MNHNS, CDR2 SASEGT. This CDR3 is CASNTPYTGELFF. CDR3 DNA sequence: TGTGCCAGCAACACACCGTACACCGGGGAGCTGTTTTTT.

This sequence joins TRBV6-1 and TRBJ2-4, with a tentative D call TRBD1 (6 bases). CDR3 length: 13 residues. Germline CDR1 and CDR2: MNHNS and SASEGT. Trimming shortened V by 8 bases and J by 3 bases, and 11 bases separated the two germline ends. In DNA, the CDR3 is TGTGCCAGCGGACAGTTTGACAAAAACATTCAGTACTTC. Translated, it gives CASGQFDKNIQYF.

The chain employs TRBV12-5 and TRBJ2-2; D might be TRBD1 or TRBD2, each matching 5 bases. Germline CDR1 and CDR2: LGHNT and FRNRAP. V was shortened by 1 base and J by 2 bases, with 23 bases between the two germline ends. The CDR3 runs to 20 residues. DNA for the CDR3: TGTGCTAGTGGTTTGGGCCTGGGGCTAGCCGGCACCCGCAACACCGGGGAGCTGTTTTTT. Encoded protein: CASGLGLGLAGTRNTGELFF.

Regarding this clone: This sample includes further DNA sequences coding for the same CDR3. The rearrangement uses TRBV7-2 and TRBJ1-2; D gene ambiguous. The V gene's germline CDR1 is SGHTA and CDR2 FQGNSA. Trimming removed 4 bases from V and 4 bases from J, with 7 bases in between. The CDR3 extends over 12 amino acids. The DNA of the CDR3 is TGTGCCAGCAGCTCAGAGGGCTATGGCTACACCTTC. Residues: CASSSEGYGYTF.